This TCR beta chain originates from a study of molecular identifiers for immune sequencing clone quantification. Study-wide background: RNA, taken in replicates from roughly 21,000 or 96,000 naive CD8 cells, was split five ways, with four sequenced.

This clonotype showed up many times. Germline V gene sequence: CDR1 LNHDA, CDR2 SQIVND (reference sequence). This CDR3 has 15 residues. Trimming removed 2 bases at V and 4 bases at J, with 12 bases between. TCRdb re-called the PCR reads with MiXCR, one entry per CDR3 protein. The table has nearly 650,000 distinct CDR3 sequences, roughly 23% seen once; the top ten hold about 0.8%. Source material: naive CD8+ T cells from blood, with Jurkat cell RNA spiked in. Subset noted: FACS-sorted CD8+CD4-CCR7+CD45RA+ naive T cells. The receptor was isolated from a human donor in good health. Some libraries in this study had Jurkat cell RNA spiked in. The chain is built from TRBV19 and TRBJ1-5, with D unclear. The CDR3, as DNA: TGTGCCAGTAGTATACGATTTGCGGGGAATCAGCCCCAGCATTTT. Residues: CASSIRFAGNQPQHF.